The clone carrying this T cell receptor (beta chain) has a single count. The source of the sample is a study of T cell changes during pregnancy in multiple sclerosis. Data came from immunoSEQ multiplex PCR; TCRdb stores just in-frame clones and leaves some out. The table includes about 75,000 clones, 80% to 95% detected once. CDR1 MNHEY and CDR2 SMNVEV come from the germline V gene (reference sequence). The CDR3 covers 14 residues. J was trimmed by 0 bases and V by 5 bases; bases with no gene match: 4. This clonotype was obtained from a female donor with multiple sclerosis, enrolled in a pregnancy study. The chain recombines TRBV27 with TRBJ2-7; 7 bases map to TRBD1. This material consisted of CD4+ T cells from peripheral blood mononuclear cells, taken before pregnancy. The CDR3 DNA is TGTGCCAGCAGTCCCAGGGGGATCTCCTACGAGCAGTACTTC. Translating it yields CASSPRGISYEQYF.